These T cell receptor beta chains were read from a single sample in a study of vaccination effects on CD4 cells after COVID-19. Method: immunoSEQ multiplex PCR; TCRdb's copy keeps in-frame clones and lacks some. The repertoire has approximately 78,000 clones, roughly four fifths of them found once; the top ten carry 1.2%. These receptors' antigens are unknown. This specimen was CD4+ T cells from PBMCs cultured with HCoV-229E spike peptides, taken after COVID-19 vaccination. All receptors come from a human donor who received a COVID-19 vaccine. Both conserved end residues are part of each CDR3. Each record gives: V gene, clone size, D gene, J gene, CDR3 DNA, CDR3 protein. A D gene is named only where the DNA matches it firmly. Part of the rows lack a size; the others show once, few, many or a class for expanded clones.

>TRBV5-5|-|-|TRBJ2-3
TGTGCCAGCAGCGCTGTTGCGGGCACAGATACGCAGTATTTT
CASSAVAGTDTQYF
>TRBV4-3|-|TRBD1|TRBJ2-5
TGCGCCAGCAGCCAAGCCTATACAGGGGGCCCAGAGACCCAGTACTTC
CASSQAYTGGPETQYF
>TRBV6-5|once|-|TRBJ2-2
TGTGCCAGCAGTTACGACATGAACACCGGGGAGCTGTTTTTT
CASSYDMNTGELFF
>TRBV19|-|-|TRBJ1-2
TGTGCCAGTAGTATCCCCAGGACTAACTATGGCTACACCTTC
CASSIPRTNYGYTF
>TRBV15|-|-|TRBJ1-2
TGTGCCACCAGCAGAGATGGAGTATTGTGGGGGCTCGACTATGGCTACACCTTC
CATSRDGVLWGLDYGYTF
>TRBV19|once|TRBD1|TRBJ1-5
TGTGCCACCCACTTGACAGGGTCCCCGGATAGCGATCAGCCCCAGCATTTT
CATHLTGSPDSDQPQHF
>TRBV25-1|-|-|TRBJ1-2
TGTGCCAGCTCCCGGGACCCCTCGAGGGAAGGCTACACCTTC
CASSRDPSREGYTF
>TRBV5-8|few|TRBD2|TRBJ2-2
TGTGCCAGCAGCTTTAGCGGGGGGGCGTGGACCGGGGAGCTGTTTTTT
CASSFSGGAWTGELFF
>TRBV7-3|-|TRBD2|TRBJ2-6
TGTGCCAGCAGCTTAAGGCCTAGCGGGGGGACGTATTCTGGGGCCAACGTCCTGACTTTC
CASSLRPSGGTYSGANVLTF
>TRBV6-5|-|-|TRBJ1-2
TGTGCCAGCAGAGCCGATCCGGCTTTCTATGGCTACACCTTC
CASRADPAFYGYTF
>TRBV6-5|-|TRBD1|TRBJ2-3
TGTGCCGGAGGGACAGGGGGCGGGTGGACAGATACGCAGTATTTT
CAGGTGGGWTDTQYF
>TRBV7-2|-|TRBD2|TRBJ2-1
TGTGCCAGCAGCTCACAAGCTAGCGGGGTTGAGCAGTTCTTC
CASSSQASGVEQFF
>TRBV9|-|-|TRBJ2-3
TGTGCCAGCAGCGTAGACCTCGGGGGCTGGGATACGCAGTATTTT
CASSVDLGGWDTQYF
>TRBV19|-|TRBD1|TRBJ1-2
TGTGCCAGTAGTATTTCGGGACAGGGATCCTATGGCTACACCTTC
CASSISGQGSYGYTF
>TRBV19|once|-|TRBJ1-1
TGTGCCAGTAGTATAGGAAAAGGAATGAACACTGAAGCTTTCTTT
CASSIGKGMNTEAFF
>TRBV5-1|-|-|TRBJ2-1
TGCGCCAGCAGCTTGAGGGCGGTACCCTCCTACAATGAGCAGTTCTTC
CASSLRAVPSYNEQFF
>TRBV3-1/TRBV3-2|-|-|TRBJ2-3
TGTGCCAGCACCGACAGCTTATCTAGCACAGATACGCAGTATTTT
CASTDSLSSTDTQYF
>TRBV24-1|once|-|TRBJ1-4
TGTGCCACCAGTATGTCCGGGGGAGAAAAACTGTTTTTT
CATSMSGGEKLFF
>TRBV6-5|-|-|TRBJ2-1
TGTGCCAGCATATCGCCGTCCTACAATGAGCAGTTCTTC
CASISPSYNEQFF
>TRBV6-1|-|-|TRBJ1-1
TGTGCCAGCAGTGTAACGTTTACAGGATACGGAAGCACTGAAGCTTTCTTT
CASSVTFTGYGSTEAFF
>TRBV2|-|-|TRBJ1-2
TGTGCTCCCCGGGACAACTATGGCTACACCTTC
CAPRDNYGYTF
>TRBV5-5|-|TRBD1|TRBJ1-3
TGTGCCAGCAGCGCCACGACAGGGGTAGGAAACACCATATATTTT
CASSATTGVGNTIYF
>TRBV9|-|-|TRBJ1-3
TGTGCCAGCAGCGTAGTCGGCAATCCTGGAAACACCATATATTTT
CASSVVGNPGNTIYF
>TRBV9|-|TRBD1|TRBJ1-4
TGTGCCAGCAGCGCTCCTAGGGGACAGGTTGAAAAACTGTTTTTT
CASSAPRGQVEKLFF
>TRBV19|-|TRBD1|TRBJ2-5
TGTGCCAGTAGCCTGGGACAGGGAATTCAAGAGACCCAGTACTTC
CASSLGQGIQETQYF
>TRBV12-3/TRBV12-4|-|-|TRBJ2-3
TGTGCCAGCAGTTTACAAACTGCGGATACGCAGTATTTT
CASSLQTADTQYF
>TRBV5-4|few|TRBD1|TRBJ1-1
TGTGCCAGCAGCCGGTGGACAGGGAACACTGAAGCTTTCTTT
CASSRWTGNTEAFF
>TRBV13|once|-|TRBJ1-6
TGTGCCAGCAGCTACTCAGGGGATTCACCCCTCCACTTT
CASSYSGDSPLHF
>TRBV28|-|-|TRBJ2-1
TGTGCCAGCAGTTTAGTGGGGGGGCCTGGGGAGCAGTTCTTC
CASSLVGGPGEQFF
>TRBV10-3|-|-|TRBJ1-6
TGTGCCATCAGTGAGTGGACCTTAGAGAGCTCCTATAATTCACCCCTCCACTTT
CAISEWTLESSYNSPLHF
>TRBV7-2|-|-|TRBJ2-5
TGTGCCAGCAGCCCCCAGGCGTTCCCAGGGAAGGAGACCCAGTACTTC
CASSPQAFPGKETQYF
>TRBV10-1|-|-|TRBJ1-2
TGCGCCAGCAGTAACGGACAGAACTATGGCTACACCTTC
CASSNGQNYGYTF
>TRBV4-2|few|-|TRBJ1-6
TGTGCCAGCAGCCAAGATATCCTGCAGTATAATTCACCCCTCCACTTT
CASSQDILQYNSPLHF
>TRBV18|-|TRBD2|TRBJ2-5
TGTGCCAGCTCACCACCAAGCGGGGTCCAAGAGACCCAGTACTTC
CASSPPSGVQETQYF
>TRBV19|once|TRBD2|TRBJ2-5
TGTGCCAGTAGTCCCCGACGCAGCGGGGGGTCCCAAGAGACCCAGTACTTC
CASSPRRSGGSQETQYF
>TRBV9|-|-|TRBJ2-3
TGTGCCAGCAGCGCTCCGATGCCGGGGCCTCTAGGCACAGATACGCAGTATTTT
CASSAPMPGPLGTDTQYF
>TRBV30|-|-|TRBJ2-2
TGTGCCTGGAGTCCCGGTCTCCAAGGGGAGCTGTTTTTT
CAWSPGLQGELFF
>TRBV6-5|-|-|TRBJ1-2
TGTGCCAGCAGTTACGGTATTGGACAGCACTATGGCTACACCTTC
CASSYGIGQHYGYTF
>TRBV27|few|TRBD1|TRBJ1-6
TGTGCCAGCAGTGGGGACAGGGACGGCTCACCCCTCCACTTT
CASSGDRDGSPLHF
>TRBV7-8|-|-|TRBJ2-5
TGTGCCAGCAGCGCGGGCAGGGTGAGGGAGACCCAGTACTTC
CASSAGRVRETQYF
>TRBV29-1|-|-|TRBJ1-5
TGCAGCGTTGCGGGACAAGGTGTGCCCCAGCATTTT
CSVAGQGVPQHF
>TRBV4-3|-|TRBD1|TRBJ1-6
TGCGCCAGCAGCCAAGGTTGGGACAGGGTGACACCCCTCCACTTT
CASSQGWDRVTPLHF
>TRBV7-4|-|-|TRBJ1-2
TGTGCCAGCAGCTTAGGGATTAGGGCTGGCTACACCTTC
CASSLGIRAGYTF
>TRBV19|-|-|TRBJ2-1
TGTGCCAGCGGGGGTAGCTACAATGAGCAGTTCTTC
CASGGSYNEQFF
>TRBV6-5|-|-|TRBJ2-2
TGTGCCAGCAGCATAAACAGGGTTGCCGGGGAGCTGTTTTTT
CASSINRVAGELFF
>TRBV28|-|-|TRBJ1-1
TGTGCCAGCAGTTTACAAACGAGATCCCGGTCCACTGAAGCTTTCTTT
CASSLQTRSRSTEAFF
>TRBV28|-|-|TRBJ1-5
TGTGCCAGCCGGGGACGGTTCGATCAGCCCCAGCATTTT
CASRGRFDQPQHF
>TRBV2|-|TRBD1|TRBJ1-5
TGTGCTAGCAGTGAGGGGGACAGGATCACTAATCAGCCCCAGCATTTT
CASSEGDRITNQPQHF
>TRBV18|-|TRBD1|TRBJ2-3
TGTGCCAGCTCAGCAACGACAGGGGGCGCGGGGTATACGCAGTATTTT
CASSATTGGAGYTQYF
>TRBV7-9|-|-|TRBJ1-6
TGTGCCAGCAGCCCCCGGGCGGACAGCATTAATTCACCCCTCCACTTT
CASSPRADSINSPLHF
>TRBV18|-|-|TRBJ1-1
TGTGCCAGCTCACCACGGGGGGGACCAAACACTGAAGCTTTCTTT
CASSPRGGPNTEAFF
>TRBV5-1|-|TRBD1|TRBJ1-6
TGCGCCAGCAGCTTGTACACCACAGGGGTAAATTCACCCCTCCACTTT
CASSLYTTGVNSPLHF
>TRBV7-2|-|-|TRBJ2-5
TGTGCCAGCAGCCCGGACCAACAAGAGACCCAGTACTTC
CASSPDQQETQYF
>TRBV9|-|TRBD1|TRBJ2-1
TGTGCCAGCAGCGCAAGCCAACAGGGGTCTTACCTTAATGAGCAGTTCTTC
CASSASQQGSYLNEQFF
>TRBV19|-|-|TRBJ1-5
TGTGCCAGTACCCCAGGCCTTTACGAATGGGGTCAGCCCCAGCATTTT
CASTPGLYEWGQPQHF
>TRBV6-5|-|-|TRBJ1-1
TGTGCCAGCAGTTACCGAGCAGGGAGCACTGAAGCTTTCTTT
CASSYRAGSTEAFF